What follows are 13 T cell receptor beta chains derived from one specimen sequenced in a study of CD4 and CD8 cells across lung adenocarcinoma regions. TCRdb fed the PCR reads into MiXCR, producing one record per CDR3 protein. Of tens of thousands of distinct CDR3 sequences listed, around half are singletons. Specimen: CD8+ T cells from the center of a lung tumor. These receptor sequences come from a male donor with lung adenocarcinoma. The CD4 and CD8 labels of this study may be unreliable.

This chain connects TRBV4-1 to TRBJ2-2; D possibly corresponds to TRBD1 (5 bases). Germline CDR1 MGHRA, CDR2 YSYEKL. This CDR3 has 15 amino acids. Trimming removed 3 bases at V and 6 bases at J, with 14 bases between. CDR3 in amino acids: CASSHARQHPGELFF. As DNA, the CDR3 is TGCGCCAGCAGCCACGCTAGACAGCATCCCGGGGAGCTGTTTTTT.

Ten or more counts support this clonotype. The CDR3 here is CASSESRREGGYTF. The DNA for the CDR3 is TGTGCCAGCAGTGAAAGCCGGAGGGAGGGAGGCTACACCTTC. The chain combines TRBV6-1 with TRBJ1-2, with unresolved D. V lost 2 bases to trimming and J lost 8 bases, with 15 bases between them. The CDR3 runs to 14 residues. Per the germline V gene, CDR1 is MNHNS and CDR2 is SASEGT.

At least ten counts were recorded for this clonotype. V and J are TRBV6-1 and TRBJ2-5; the D gene is possibly TRBD1 (6 bases). Trimming shortened V by 6 bases and J by 7 bases, and 12 bases separated the two germline ends. The CDR3 runs 12 residues. Germline V lookup: CDR1 MNHNS, CDR2 SASEGT. CDR3 coding DNA: TGTGCCAGCAGGGGGGACACCACGACCCAGTACTTC. Translation: CASRGDTTTQYF.

Sample share makes this clonotype medium-sized. This chain joins TRBV6-1 and TRBJ2-5; D is unclear. Trimming removed 1 base from V and 1 base from J, with 10 bases in between. Germline CDR1 is MNHNS and CDR2 is SASEGT. This CDR3 comprises 15 residues. DNA for the CDR3: TGTGCCAGCAGTGAAGTAAGGAACGGCCAAGAGACCCAGTACTTC. This translates into CASSEVRNGQETQYF.

The rearrangement joins TRBV6-1 to TRBJ2-1, with TRBD2 matching 8 bases. The CDR3 has 15 residues. Germline CDR1 is MNHNS and CDR2 is SASEGT. With V trimmed by 0 bases and J by 6 bases, 4 bases remained unmatched. In DNA form, the CDR3 reads TGTGCCAGCAGTGAAGCTCCAGCGGGAGCCAATGAGCAGTTCTTC. Its protein product is CASSEAPAGANEQFF.

This clonotype was picked up many times. V usage is TRBV7-2 and J usage is TRBJ2-3; possible D gene TRBD2, 6 bases. CDR1 and CDR2 from the germline V gene are SGHTA and FQGNSA. Trimming took off 0 bases at V and 4 bases at J, with 11 bases between the two ends. This CDR3 is built from 15 residues. Written as DNA, the CDR3 is TGTGCCAGCAGCTTAGCGGGAGGTGGGTCAGATACGCAGTATTTT. This translates into CASSLAGGGSDTQYF.

This clonotype was observed a handful of times. This chain uses TRBV10-3 with TRBJ1-2; the D gene is possibly TRBD1 (6 bases). Per the germline V gene, CDR1 is ENHRY and CDR2 is SYGVKD. This CDR3 is 13 amino acids long. Trimming took off 2 bases at V and 4 bases at J, with 8 bases between the two ends. This chain's CDR3 is CAISEGTIYGYTF. DNA of the CDR3: TGTGCCATCAGTGAGGGGACAATCTATGGCTACACCTTC.

CDR3 DNA sequence: TGTGCCAGCAGTGAAAGGGGGAGGGGAGGCACAAATACTCAGTACTTC. It translates to CASSERGRGGTNTQYF. The chain has TRBV6-1 and TRBJ2-4; a weak D match, TRBD2 (7 bases). V was shortened by 2 bases and J by 12 bases, with 23 bases between the two germline ends. CDR3 length equals 16 residues. The germline V gene encodes CDR1 MNHNS and CDR2 SASEGT.

V gene TRBV11-2 combines with J gene TRBJ2-1; 13 bases are a match to TRBD2. The J call may be wrong; the DNA end is better matched by TRBJ2-5. The CDR3 covers 16 residues. Germline assignment: CDR1 SGHAT and CDR2 FQNNGV. The CDR3 DNA is TGTGCCAGCAGCTTCGGGACTAGCGGGAAACGAGAGACCCAGTACTTC. Translating it yields CASSFGTSGKRETQYF.

This clonotype was seen once. The chain uses TRBV6-5 and TRBJ2-1; a weak D match, TRBD1 (6 bases). The J call is in doubt because the DNA end fits TRBJ2-5 better. CDR1 and CDR2 (germline): MNHEY, SVGAGI. CDR3 length equals 15 residues. CDR3 DNA sequence: TGTGCCAGCAGTTACTCGCCGGACAGTCAAGAGACCCAGTACTTC. Residues: CASSYSPDSQETQYF.

This clonotype was recorded at least ten times. This chain joins TRBV7-2 and TRBJ1-5, with D perhaps TRBD1 (6 bases). Between the trimmed V and J ends, which lost 2 bases and 6 bases, there was a span of 14 bases. This CDR3 has 15 amino acids. Per germline, CDR1 SGHTA and CDR2 FQGNSA. The CDR3 DNA sequence: TGTGCCAGCAGCTTATATGCGGGCAGGGGTCAGCCCCAGCATTTT. This gives the protein CASSLYAGRGQPQHF. Supplemented by reference TRBV7-2 and TRBJ1-5, the full variable domain reads GAGVSQSPSNKVTEKGKDVELRCDPISGHTALYWYRQSLGQGLEFLIYFQGNSAPDKSGLPSDRFSAERTGGSVSTLTIQRTQQEDSAVYLCASSLYAGRGQPQHFGDGTRLSIL.

The table lists this clonotype with a count of one. Given the absence of the conserved phenylalanine or tryptophan at the CDR3 end, a read error is likely. The DNA is left out, because the CDR3 cannot be placed on it with certainty; the CDR3 is given as TCRdb lists it. CDR3 in amino acids: CASSEWYAGGRESRLS. This chain joins TRBV6-1 and TRBJ2-5. Counting both end residues, the CDR3 totals 16 amino acids. Looked up from germline, CDR1 is MNHNS and CDR2 is SASEGT.

V is TRBV25-1 and J is TRBJ2-3; D call uncertain. Deletions cut 3 bases from V and 9 bases from J, with 13 bases between. This CDR3 contains 13 residues. Germline loops: CDR1 MGHDK, CDR2 SYGVNS. CDR3: CASSDDLQDTQYF. DNA of the CDR3: TGTGCCAGCAGTGACGACCTCCAGGACACGCAGTATTTT.